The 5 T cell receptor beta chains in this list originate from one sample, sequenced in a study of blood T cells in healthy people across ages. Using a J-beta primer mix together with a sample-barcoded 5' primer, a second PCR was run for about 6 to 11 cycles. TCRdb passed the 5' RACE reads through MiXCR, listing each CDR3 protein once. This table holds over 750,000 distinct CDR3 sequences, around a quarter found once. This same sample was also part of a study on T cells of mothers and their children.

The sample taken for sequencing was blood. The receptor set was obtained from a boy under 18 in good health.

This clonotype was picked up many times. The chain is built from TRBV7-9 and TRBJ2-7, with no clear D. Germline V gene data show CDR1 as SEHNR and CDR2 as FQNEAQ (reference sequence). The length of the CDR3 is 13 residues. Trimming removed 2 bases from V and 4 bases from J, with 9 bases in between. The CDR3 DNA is TGTGCCAGCAGCTTAACCGCCTCTTACGAGCAGTACTTC. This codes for CASSLTASYEQYF. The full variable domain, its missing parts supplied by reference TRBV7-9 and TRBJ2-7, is DTGVSQNPRHKITKRGQNVTFRCDPISEHNRLYWYRQTLGQGPEFLTYFQNEAQLEKSRLLSDRFSAERPKGSFSTLEIQRTEQGDSAMYLCASSLTASYEQYFGPGTRLTVT.

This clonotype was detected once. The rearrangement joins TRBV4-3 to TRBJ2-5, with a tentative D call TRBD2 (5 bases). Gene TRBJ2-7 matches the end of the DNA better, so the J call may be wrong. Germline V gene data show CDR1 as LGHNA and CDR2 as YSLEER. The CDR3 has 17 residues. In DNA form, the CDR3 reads TGCGCCAGCAGCCAAGGAGAAGGGCGGGTTGGGGACTACGAGCAGTACTTC. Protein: CASSQGEGRVGDYEQYF.

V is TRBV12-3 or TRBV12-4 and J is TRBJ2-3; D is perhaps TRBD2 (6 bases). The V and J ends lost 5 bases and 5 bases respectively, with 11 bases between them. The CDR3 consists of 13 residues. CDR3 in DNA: TGTGCCAGCAGTGGAGAGGGAGGAGATACGCAGTATTTT. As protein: CASSGEGGDTQYF.

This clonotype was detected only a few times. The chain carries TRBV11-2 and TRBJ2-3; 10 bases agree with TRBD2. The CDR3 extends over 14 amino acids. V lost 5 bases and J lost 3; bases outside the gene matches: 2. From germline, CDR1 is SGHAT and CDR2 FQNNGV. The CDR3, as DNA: TGTGCCAGCAGCGAACTAGCGGGGACAGATACGCAGTATTTT. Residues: CASSELAGTDTQYF.

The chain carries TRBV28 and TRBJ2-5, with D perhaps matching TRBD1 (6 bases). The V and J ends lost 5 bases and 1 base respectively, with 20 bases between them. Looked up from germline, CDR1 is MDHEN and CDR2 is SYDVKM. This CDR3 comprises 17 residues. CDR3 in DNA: TGTGCCAGCAGTCCCGCCGCCTTACAGGGCTCCCAAGAGACCCAGTACTTC. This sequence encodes CASSPAALQGSQETQYF.